This is a list of T cell receptor beta chains from one sample in a study of blood T cell repertoires in COVID-19. Clones were read by immunoSEQ multiplex PCR, and TCRdb kept only the in-frame ones, dropping some. The sample shows 50,000 to 75,000 clones, roughly 84% of them seen only once. The sequencing sample was made of peripheral blood. These receptors originate from a woman of 80 years or more with active or convalescent COVID-19. Both conserved end residues are part of each CDR3. Each record gives: J gene, clone size, V gene, D gene, CDR3 protein, CDR3 DNA. D genes are given only for firm matches. Part of the rows lack a size; the others show once, few, many or a class for expanded clones.

>TRBJ1-4|NA|TRBV6-6|NA
CASSPVQGKLFF
TGTGCCAGCAGTCCAGTCCAGGGGAAACTGTTTTTT
>TRBJ1-2|NA|TRBV7-9|TRBD1
CASSLHRGSDYGYTF
TGTGCCAGCAGCCTGCACAGGGGTAGTGACTATGGCTACACCTTC
>TRBJ2-2|NA|TRBV5-1|NA
CASSLAQGAGELFF
TGCGCCAGCAGCTTGGCCCAGGGTGCGGGGGAGCTGTTTTTT
>TRBJ2-1|once|TRBV3-1/TRBV3-2|TRBD2
CASSRQRGEGNEQFF
TGTGCCAGCAGCCGCCAGCGGGGGGAGGGCAATGAGCAGTTCTTC
>TRBJ2-3|once|TRBV5-4|TRBD1
CASSLTGRGDTQYF
TGTGCCAGCAGCCTGACAGGGCGTGGAGATACGCAGTATTTT
>TRBJ2-7|few|TRBV11-2|TRBD1
CASSLDSQGAYEQYF
TGTGCCAGCAGCTTAGATTCCCAGGGGGCCTACGAGCAGTACTTC
>TRBJ1-6|NA|TRBV5-4|NA
CASSLRGGSYNSPLHF
TGTGCCAGCAGCTTGCGAGGAGGCTCCTATAATTCACCCCTCCACTTT
>TRBJ2-1|NA|TRBV5-1|NA
CASSLTTSSVYNEQFF
TGCGCCAGCAGCTTGACGACTAGTAGTGTTTACAATGAGCAGTTCTTC
>TRBJ2-7|NA|TRBV6-1|NA
CASSEYFDRTYEQYF
TGTGCCAGCAGTGAATACTTCGACAGAACCTACGAGCAGTACTTC
>TRBJ2-7|NA|TRBV27|NA
CASSSGNGEQYF
TGTGCCAGCAGCTCGGGGAACGGCGAGCAGTACTTC
>TRBJ2-5|NA|TRBV25-1|NA
CASSERKQGVRETQYF
TGTGCCAGCAGTGAAAGGAAACAGGGAGTTCGAGAGACCCAGTACTTC
>TRBJ1-2|NA|TRBV7-9|TRBD1
CASSLEQGARGYTF
TGTGCCAGCAGCTTAGAACAGGGGGCCCGTGGCTACACCTTC
>TRBJ1-1|NA|TRBV19|NA
CASSTKTGNTEAFF
TGTGCCAGTAGTACGAAGACAGGGAACACTGAAGCTTTCTTT
>TRBJ1-4|NA|TRBV18|TRBD1
CASSPRQGAIEKLFF
TGTGCCAGCTCACCCAGACAGGGGGCGATTGAAAAACTGTTTTTT
>TRBJ1-1|NA|TRBV20-1|NA
CSFQGNTEAFF
TGCAGTTTCCAGGGGAACACTGAAGCTTTCTTT
>TRBJ2-7|once|TRBV4-1|NA
CASSQKESYEQYF
TGCGCCAGCAGCCAGAAGGAGTCCTACGAGCAGTACTTC
>TRBJ2-2|once|TRBV7-3|NA
CTSSPQAGTYTGELFF
TGTACCAGCAGCCCTCAGGCCGGGACTTACACCGGGGAGCTGTTTTTT
>TRBJ2-1|once|TRBV11-3|NA
CASSRREGGSNNEQFF
TGTGCCAGCAGCAGGCGAGAGGGTGGGTCAAACAATGAGCAGTTCTTC
>TRBJ1-1|many|TRBV3-1/TRBV3-2|NA
CASSFYSLRDYTEAFF
TGTGCCAGCAGCTTTTACAGCCTCCGGGACTACACTGAAGCTTTCTTT
>TRBJ2-7|NA|TRBV18|NA
CASSPSRVNEQYF
TGTGCCAGCTCACCATCCAGGGTAAACGAGCAGTACTTC
>TRBJ2-7|NA|TRBV4-1|NA
CASSQDWRQAAYEQYF
TGCGCCAGCAGCCAAGATTGGAGACAGGCTGCCTACGAGCAGTACTTC
>TRBJ1-2|NA|TRBV12-3/TRBV12-4|TRBD1
CASSLWDRGGYTF
TGTGCCAGCAGTTTATGGGACAGGGGAGGCTACACCTTC
>TRBJ1-6|NA|TRBV28|TRBD1
CAGQGNNSPLHF
TGTGCCGGACAGGGGAATAATTCACCCCTCCACTTT
>TRBJ1-5|once|TRBV23-1|TRBD1
CASITGTGDNQPQHF
TGCGCCAGCATTACCGGGACAGGGGACAATCAGCCCCAGCATTTT
>TRBJ2-1|NA|TRBV10-3|NA
CATETGFSYNEQFF
TGTGCCACAGAAACAGGGTTTTCCTACAATGAGCAGTTCTTC
>TRBJ2-2|NA|TRBV3-1/TRBV3-2|NA
CASSFFQGTGELFF
TGTGCCAGCAGCTTCTTCCAGGGGACCGGGGAGCTGTTTTTT
>TRBJ1-4|NA|TRBV12-3/TRBV12-4|NA
CASSQSEKLFF
TGTGCCAGCAGTCAATCTGAAAAACTGTTTTTT
>TRBJ2-3|NA|TRBV3-1/TRBV3-2|TRBD1
CASSEGQGIYTQYF
TGTGCCAGCAGCGAAGGACAGGGGATATATACGCAGTATTTT
>TRBJ1-1|NA|TRBV25-1|TRBD1
CASTTTGGDSPAFF
TGTGCCAGCACCACGACAGGGGGCGACTCACCGGCTTTCTTT
>TRBJ1-2|many|TRBV27|NA
CASSLRGLNGYTF
TGTGCCAGCAGTTTGCGGGGGCTCAACGGCTACACCTTC
>TRBJ2-7|NA|TRBV5-1|TRBD1
CASSSTGGSYEQYF
TGCGCCAGCAGCTCGACAGGGGGATCCTACGAGCAGTACTTC
>TRBJ2-2|NA|TRBV7-3|TRBD2
CASTTRGGGELFF
TGTGCCAGCACCACCCGGGGGGGTGGGGAGCTGTTTTTT
>TRBJ1-1|NA|TRBV6-5|NA
CASRALLNTEAFF
TGTGCCAGCAGAGCACTCTTGAACACTGAAGCTTTCTTT
>TRBJ1-4|NA|TRBV19|NA
CASSIARGEKLFF
TGTGCCAGTAGTATAGCTCGGGGTGAAAAACTGTTTTTT
>TRBJ1-3|few|TRBV5-6|NA
CASSFLQGSSGNTIYF
TGTGCCAGCAGCTTCTTGCAGGGATCCTCTGGAAACACCATATATTTT
>TRBJ1-2|NA|TRBV7-9|NA
CASSLAQGSGGYTF
TGTGCCAGCAGCTTAGCACAGGGATCAGGGGGCTACACCTTC
>TRBJ1-1|NA|TRBV18|TRBD1
CASSRDRGRTEAFF
TGTGCCAGCTCCCGGGACAGGGGGCGGACTGAAGCTTTCTTT